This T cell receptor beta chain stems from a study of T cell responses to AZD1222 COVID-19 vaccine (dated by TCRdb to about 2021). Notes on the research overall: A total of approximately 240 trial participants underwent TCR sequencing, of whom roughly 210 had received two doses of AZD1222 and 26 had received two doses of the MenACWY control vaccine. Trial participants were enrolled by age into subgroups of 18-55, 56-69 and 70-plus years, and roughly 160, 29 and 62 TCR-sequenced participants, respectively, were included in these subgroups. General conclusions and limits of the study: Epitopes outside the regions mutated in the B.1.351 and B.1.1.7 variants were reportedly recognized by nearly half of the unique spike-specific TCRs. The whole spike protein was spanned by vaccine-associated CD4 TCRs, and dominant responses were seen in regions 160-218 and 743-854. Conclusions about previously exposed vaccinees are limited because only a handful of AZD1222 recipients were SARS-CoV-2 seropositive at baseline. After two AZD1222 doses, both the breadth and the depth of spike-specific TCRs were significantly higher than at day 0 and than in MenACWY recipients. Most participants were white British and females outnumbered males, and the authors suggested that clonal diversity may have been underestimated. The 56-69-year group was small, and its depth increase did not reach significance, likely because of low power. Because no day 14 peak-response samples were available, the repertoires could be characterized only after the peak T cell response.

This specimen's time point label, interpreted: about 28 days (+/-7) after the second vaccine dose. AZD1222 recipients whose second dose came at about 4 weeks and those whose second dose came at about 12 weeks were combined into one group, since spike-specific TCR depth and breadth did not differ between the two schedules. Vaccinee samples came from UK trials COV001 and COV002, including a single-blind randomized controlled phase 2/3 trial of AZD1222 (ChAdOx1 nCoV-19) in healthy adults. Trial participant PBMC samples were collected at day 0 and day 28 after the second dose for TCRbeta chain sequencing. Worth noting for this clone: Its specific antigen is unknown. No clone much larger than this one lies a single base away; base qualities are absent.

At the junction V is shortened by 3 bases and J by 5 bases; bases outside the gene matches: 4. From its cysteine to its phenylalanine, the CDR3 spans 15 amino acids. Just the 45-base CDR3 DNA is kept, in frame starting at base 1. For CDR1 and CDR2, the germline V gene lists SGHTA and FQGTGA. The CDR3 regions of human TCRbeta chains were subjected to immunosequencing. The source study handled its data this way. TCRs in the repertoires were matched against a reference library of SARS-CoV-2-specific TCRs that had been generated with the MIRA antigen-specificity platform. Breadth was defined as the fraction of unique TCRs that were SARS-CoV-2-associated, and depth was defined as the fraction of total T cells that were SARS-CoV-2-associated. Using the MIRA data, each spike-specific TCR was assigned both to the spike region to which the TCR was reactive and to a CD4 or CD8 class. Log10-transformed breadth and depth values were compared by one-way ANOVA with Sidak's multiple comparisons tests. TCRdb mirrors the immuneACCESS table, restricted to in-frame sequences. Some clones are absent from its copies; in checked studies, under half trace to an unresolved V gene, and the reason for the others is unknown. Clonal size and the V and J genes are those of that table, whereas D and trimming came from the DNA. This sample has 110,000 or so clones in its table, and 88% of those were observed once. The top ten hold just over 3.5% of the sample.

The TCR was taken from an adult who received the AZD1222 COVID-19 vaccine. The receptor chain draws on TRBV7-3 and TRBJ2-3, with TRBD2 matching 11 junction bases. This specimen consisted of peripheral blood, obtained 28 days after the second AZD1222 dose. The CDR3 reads CASSFSGGAKDTQYF. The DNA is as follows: TGTGCCAGCAGCTTTAGCGGGGGGGCCAAAGATACGCAGTATTTT.